The subject of this entry is one TCR beta chain. Its specificity is not known. This sample was included in a study of OX40 agonist ivuxolimab in advanced cancers. Study summary: Three patients, one with hepatocellular carcinoma and two with cutaneous melanoma, responded partially. General observations from the study: On average, a greater number of expanded clones characterised CD8+ T cells relative to CD4+. Expanded peripheral T cell antigen specificity was not determined.

Libraries were prepared by immunoSEQ multiplex PCR; TCRdb keeps only in-frame clonotypes and omits some of them. Here the sample spans about 64,000 clones, around four fifths being singletons. Germline assignment: CDR1 SNHLY and CDR2 FYNNEI. The V gene end was trimmed by 8 bases and the J gene end by 6 bases; junction bases not matched to a gene: 9. CDR3 length: 14 residues. The specimen was CD4+ or CD8+ T cells sorted from blood, collected in a trial of the OX40 agonist ivuxolimab. The V gene is TRBV2, the J gene TRBJ1-2; TRBD1 matches at 10 bases. The sequence was obtained from an adult with an advanced solid tumor such as melanoma, head and neck, liver or kidney cancer. The chain's CDR3 is CASLTGGGWNGYTF. As DNA, the CDR3 is TGTGCCAGCCTGACAGGGGGCGGATGGAATGGCTACACCTTC.